Below are 8 T cell receptor beta chains sequenced from a single sample in a study of molecular identifiers for immune sequencing clone quantification. In TCRdb, the PCR reads were re-called with MiXCR into one record per CDR3 protein. The sample lists approximately 670,000 distinct CDR3 sequences, roughly 21% occurring once. The sequencing input was naive CD8+ T cells from blood, with Jurkat cell RNA spiked in. Subset meaning: FACS-sorted CD8+CD4-CCR7+CD45RA+ naive T cells. All receptors derive from a human donor in good health. Some libraries in this study had Jurkat cell RNA spiked in.

The rearrangement links TRBV6-2 or TRBV6-3 to TRBJ2-1, with D unresolved. The ends were cut back, 2 bases at V and 8 bases at J, with 7 bases in the middle. The germline gives CDR1 MNHEY, CDR2 SVGEGT. This CDR3 spans 12 amino acids. CDR3 amino acids: CASSYIGHEQFF. In DNA form, the CDR3 reads TGTGCCAGCAGTTACATCGGCCATGAGCAGTTCTTC.

The rearrangement joins TRBV7-9 to TRBJ2-1; TRBD2 matches at 11 bases. The CDR3 runs to 15 residues. Trimming at V came to 5 bases and at J to 8 bases, leaving 8 bases not matched to a gene. Per the germline V gene, CDR1 is SEHNR and CDR2 is FQNEAQ (reference sequence). CDR3 coding DNA: TGTGCCAGCAGCCATACTAGCGGGGGTAGGTATGAGCAGTTCTTC. Encoded protein: CASSHTSGGRYEQFF. Together with reference TRBV7-9 and TRBJ2-1, the CDR3 gives the full variable domain: DTGVSQNPRHKITKRGQNVTFRCDPISEHNRLYWYRQTLGQGPEFLTYFQNEAQLEKSRLLSDRFSAERPKGSFSTLEIQRTEQGDSAMYLCASSHTSGGRYEQFFGPGTRLTVL.

The chain is built from TRBV27 and TRBJ2-1; D is undetermined. This CDR3 spans 14 amino acids. CDR1 and CDR2 (germline): MNHEY, SMNVEV (reference sequence). Trimming removed 2 bases at V and 4 bases at J, with 9 bases between. This CDR3 reads CASSLVGHYNEQFF. CDR3 bases: TGTGCCAGCAGTTTAGTAGGGCATTACAATGAGCAGTTCTTC.

The sample holds many counts of this clonotype. The V and J genes are TRBV20-1 and TRBJ2-1; D is uncertain. V lost 0 bases, J lost 9 bases, and 9 bases lay in between. CDR1 DFQATT and CDR2 SNEGSKA come from the germline V gene (reference sequence). The length of the CDR3 is 12 residues. CDR3 region: CSAREWAPEQFF. CDR3 nucleotide sequence: TGCAGTGCTAGAGAATGGGCTCCTGAGCAGTTCTTC.

On this clonotype itself: A read error may be the cause here, since a much bigger clone is one base away. This chain uses TRBV7-3 with TRBJ2-3; no clear D. Germline V gene data show CDR1 as SGHTA and CDR2 as FQGTGA. CDR3 length: 15 amino acids. CDR3 in DNA: TGTGTCAGCAGCTTAGGTCTTCGGGTAACAGATACGCAGTATTTT. This codes for CVSSLGLRVTDTQYF.

This clonotype has at least ten counts. The rearrangement joins TRBV6-6 to TRBJ2-1; D call uncertain. The CDR3 is 15 amino acids. Germline V gives CDR1 MNHNY, CDR2 SVGAGI (reference sequence). The V gene lost 0 bases and the J gene lost 0 bases, with 6 bases spanning the gap. The CDR3 loop reads CASSYSESSYNEQFF. The CDR3 DNA sequence: TGTGCCAGCAGTTACTCCGAAAGCTCCTACAATGAGCAGTTCTTC.

The chain combines TRBV19 with TRBJ1-5; D unclear. Germline V gene sequence: CDR1 LNHDA, CDR2 SQIVND (reference sequence). Trimming left V 8 bases short and J 2 bases short, with 16 bases between. This CDR3 region has 15 residues. CDR3 DNA sequence: TGTGCCAGTGGTCCCCTGGGGATCGGCAATCAGCCCCAGCATTTT. It is translated as CASGPLGIGNQPQHF.

Turning to this clonotype: This may come from a read error, since a much larger clone is one base off. The rearrangement joins TRBV1 to TRBJ2-3; no DNA check was done on the table's D call, TRBD2. TRBV1 is a recognized pseudogene. The length of the CDR3 is 16 residues. DNA of the CDR3: TGCACCAGCGTTAGACTAGCGGGAGGGCCGAGTGATACGCAGTATTTT. This sequence encodes CTSVRLAGGPSDTQYF.